Presented here are 32 T cell receptor beta chains from one specimen sequenced in a study of control samples from healthy donors and cancer patients. TCRdb keeps only in-frame clones here, not all; method: immunoSEQ multiplex PCR. This sample has 70,000 or so clones; nearly 90% occur once, and the top ten carry around a fifth. The specimen was PBMCs. Receptors originate from a man between 60 and 70 years old with lung cancer.

With respect to this clone: Its ends do not fully match the called genes, so a read error is possible. J is TRBJ1-3 and V is TRBV10-2; D gene unclear. CDR1 is WSHSY, CDR2 SAAADI, per germline. This CDR3 region has 12 residues. Here the CDR3 reads CASTESGNTIYF. CDR3 coding DNA: TGCGCCAGCACTGAGTCTGGAAACACCATATATTTT.

The rearrangement uses TRBV9 and TRBJ1-6, with 7 bases that match TRBD1. Germline-derived CDR1 and CDR2 are SGDLS and YYNGEE. CDR3 size: 17 residues. J gave up 0 bases and V 4 bases, and 7 bases lay outside the gene matches. CDR3 sequence (DNA): TGTGCCAGCAGCCTATCGGGACAGAGCTCCTATAATTCACCCCTCCACTTT. It codes for CASSLSGQSSYNSPLHF.

The CDR3 DNA follows: TGTGCCAGCAGCCAAGATATCAATCAGCCCCAGCATTTT. Translating gives CASSQDINQPQHF. This rearrangement joins TRBV3-1 (or the pseudogene TRBV3-2) to TRBJ1-5; D call uncertain. V was clipped by 0 bases and J by 3 bases, with 3 bases between them. CDR1 is LGHDT and CDR2 is YNNKEL in the germline V gene (reference sequence). The CDR3 is 13 amino acids.

The J gene is TRBJ1-6, the V gene TRBV10-3, with TRBD1 as a possible D gene (5 bases). Germline CDR1 and CDR2: ENHRY and SYGVKD. Trimming cost V 4 bases and J 8 bases, with 21 bases left between them. This CDR3 is built from 17 residues. CDR3 in amino acids: CAISVSWGRAKDSPLHF. CDR3 sequence (DNA): TGTGCCATCAGTGTTTCGTGGGGCAGGGCCAAGGATTCACCCCTCCACTTT.

The chain recombines TRBV28 with TRBJ2-2, with 7 bases fitting TRBD1. The CDR3 totals 15 residues. CDR1 and CDR2 from the germline V gene are MDHEN and SYDVKM. The J segment lost 0 bases and the V segment lost 5 bases, leaving 3 bases of the junction unmatched. The CDR3 region has the DNA TGTGCCAGCAGTCTGGGACAGACGAACACCGGGGAGCTGTTTTTT. This codes for CASSLGQTNTGELFF.

The chain joins TRBV6-1 to TRBJ2-3; D not resolved. From germline, CDR1 is MNHNS and CDR2 SASEGT. This CDR3 is 11 amino acids long. V was shortened by 3 bases and J by 6 bases, with 4 bases between the two germline ends. The CDR3: CASSDRDTQYF. The CDR3 DNA sequence: TGTGCCAGCAGTGACCGGGATACGCAGTATTTT.

The chain combines TRBV29-1 with TRBJ1-1; tentatively, D is TRBD1 (5 bases). Germline assignment: CDR1 SQVTM and CDR2 ANQGSEA. CDR3 length equals 12 residues. Trimming removed 3 bases at V and 9 bases at J, with 14 bases between. CDR3 nucleotide sequence: TGCAGCGTTGATGAACAGGCCTACCAAGCTTTCTTT. This codes for CSVDEQAYQAFF. Together with reference TRBV29-1 and TRBJ1-1, the CDR3 gives the full variable domain: SAVISQKPSRDICQRGTSLTIQCQVDSQVTMMFWYRQQPGQSLTLIATANQGSEATYESGFVIDKFPISRPNLTFSTLTVSNMSPEDSSIYLCSVDEQAYQAFFGQGTRLTVV.

The chain is built from TRBV15 and TRBJ1-5; D gene uncertain. Trimming left V 5 bases short and J 6 bases short, with 23 bases between. CDR1 and CDR2 (germline): LNHNV, YYDKDF (reference sequence). This CDR3 region has 17 residues. Written as DNA, the CDR3 is TGTGCCACCAGCGAGGGCGGGTCACAAATATTACTTCAGCCCCAGCATTTT. Amino acids: CATSEGGSQILLQPQHF.

Only one count was recorded for this clone. V is TRBV5-1 and J is TRBJ2-7; D not certain. Germline lookup yields CDR1 SGHRS and CDR2 YFSETQ. The V end was cut by 3 bases, the J end by 3 bases, with 4 bases between. This CDR3 region has 11 residues. The CDR3 region has the DNA TGCGCCAGCAGCTCCCTCTACGAGCAGTACTTC. Amino acids: CASSSLYEQYF.

The chain joins TRBV10-3 to TRBJ2-3; 10 positions agree with TRBD2. J was trimmed by 1 base and V by 4 bases; bases with no gene match: 5. The CDR3 has 16 residues. The germline V gene has CDR1 ENHRY and CDR2 SYGVKD. CDR3 coding DNA: TGTGCCATCAGTGGGGGCCTAGCGGGAGGCACAGATACGCAGTATTTT. It specifies CAISGGLAGGTDTQYF.

The V call is TRBV12-5, the J call TRBJ1-6, with 11 positions matching TRBD1. Germline CDR1 is LGHNT and CDR2 is FRNRAP. Germline trimming cut 6 bases from V and 3 bases from J; bases unmatched to any gene: 25. This CDR3 comprises 23 residues. As DNA, the CDR3 is TGTGCTAGTGGAACTCGGACAGGGGGCACAGATCAATATAGCCATCTCTATAATTCACCCCTCCACTTT. It yields the protein CASGTRTGGTDQYSHLYNSPLHF.

This chain joins TRBV3-1 (or the pseudogene TRBV3-2) and TRBJ2-7, with D perhaps matching TRBD2 (5 bases). The V end lost 1 base, the J end lost 7 bases, and 8 bases lay between the germline ends. The CDR3 consists of 12 residues. Germline CDR1 is LGHDT and CDR2 is YNNKEL (reference sequence). The DNA of the CDR3 is TGTGCCAGCAGCCAAGCGGGGAATGAGCAGTACTTC. This translates into CASSQAGNEQYF.

The rearrangement links TRBV5-8 to TRBJ2-1; 9 nucleotides line up with TRBD2. This CDR3 comprises 16 residues. V lost 1 base and J lost 9; bases outside the gene matches: 11. Germline V gene sequence: CDR1 SGHTS, CDR2 YDEGEE. The CDR3 sequence is CASSLWGRGGHSEQFF. CDR3 nucleotide sequence: TGTGCCAGCAGCTTGTGGGGGCGGGGGGGGCACAGTGAGCAGTTCTTC.

This chain joins TRBV3-1 (or the pseudogene TRBV3-2) and TRBJ1-1; weak D call: TRBD1 (6 bases). Germline V gene sequence: CDR1 LGHDT, CDR2 YNNKEL (reference sequence). This CDR3 has 15 amino acids. With 1 base removed from V and 8 bases from J, the gap between germline ends came to 17 bases. CDR3 loop: CASSQAWGGPGEAFF. CDR3 sequence (DNA): TGTGCCAGCAGCCAAGCCTGGGGGGGGCCCGGAGAAGCTTTCTTT.

The chain uses TRBV5-8 and TRBJ1-2; D perhaps matches TRBD1 (5 bases). CDR3 size: 13 residues. The germline V gene has CDR1 SGHTS and CDR2 YDEGEE. The V gene lost 4 bases and the J gene lost 2 bases, with 9 bases spanning the gap. The DNA for the CDR3 is TGTGCCAGCAGCCCGACAGTCAACTATGGCTACACCTTC. Translated: CASSPTVNYGYTF.

V and J are TRBV30 and TRBJ1-1, with D tentatively TRBD1 (5 bases). The V and J ends lost 2 bases and 5 bases respectively, with 12 bases between them. This CDR3 has 13 amino acids. Looked up from germline, CDR1 is GTSNPN and CDR2 is SVGIG (reference sequence). CDR3 nucleotide sequence: TGTGCCTGGAGTAGGGGTTTAGGAACTGAAGCTTTCTTT. Amino acids: CAWSRGLGTEAFF.

CDR3 in DNA: TGTGCCAGCAGCTTGATCGGTCAGGTTAACTATGGCTACACCTTC. It is translated as CASSLIGQVNYGYTF. The chain uses TRBV13 and TRBJ1-2; D call uncertain. V was cut by 3 bases and J by 1 base, with 12 bases left in between. This CDR3 is built from 15 residues. CDR1 and CDR2 (germline): PRHDT, FYEKMQ (reference sequence). The full variable domain, with the rest looked up from reference TRBV13 and TRBJ1-2, is AAGVIQSPRHLIKEKRETATLKCYPIPRHDTVYWYQQGPGQDPQFLISFYEKMQSDKGSIPDRFSAQQFSDYHSELNMSSLELGDSALYFCASSLIGQVNYGYTFGSGTRLTVV.

The chain carries TRBV9 and TRBJ1-1; tentative D call: TRBD1 (6 bases). This CDR3 spans 14 amino acids. Per germline, CDR1 SGDLS and CDR2 YYNGEE. The ends were cut back, 7 bases at V and 2 bases at J, with 15 bases in the middle. CDR3 coding DNA: TGTGCCAGCTCCCCGGGACAACTTAACACTGAAGCTTTCTTT. It translates to CASSPGQLNTEAFF.

The V gene is TRBV18, the J gene TRBJ1-4, with 7 bases matching TRBD1. Germline V gene lookup returns CDR1 KGHSH and CDR2 LQKENI. The trim removed 5 bases at V and 1 base at J, leaving 4 bases unmatched. The CDR3 has 15 residues. The CDR3 is CASSARTGTNEKLFF. The CDR3 coding sequence is TGTGCCAGCTCAGCCCGGACAGGAACTAATGAAAAACTGTTTTTT.

V usage is TRBV7-6 and J usage is TRBJ2-5; TRBD2 agrees at 10 bases. V shed 4 bases and J 1 base; nucleotides not matched to a gene: 3. The CDR3 is 15 amino acids. The germline V gene has CDR1 SGHVS and CDR2 FNYEAQ. CDR3 amino acids: CASSSSGGLQETQYF. The CDR3 DNA is TGTGCCAGCAGCTCTAGCGGGGGTCTCCAAGAGACCCAGTACTTC. Full variable domain (rest looked up from reference TRBV7-6 and TRBJ2-5): GAGVSQSPRYKVTKRGQDVALRCDPISGHVSLYWYRQALGQGPEFLTYFNYEAQQDKSGLPNDRFSAERPEGSISTLTIQRTEQRDSAMYRCASSSSGGLQETQYFGPGTRLLVL.

The J gene is TRBJ2-7, the V gene TRBV30; 9 positions match TRBD1. Looked up from germline, CDR1 is GTSNPN and CDR2 is SVGIG (reference sequence). The CDR3 spans 15 residues. Losses at the gene ends were 2 bases for V and 0 bases for J; bases not matched to a gene: 5. For the CDR3, the DNA is TGTGCCTGGAGTCCGGGACAGGGTGACTCCTACGAGCAGTACGTC. Protein product: CAWSPGQGDSYEQYV.

The rearrangement joins TRBV6-6 to TRBJ2-2; D ambiguous. The CDR3 covers 15 residues. Germline V CDR1 and CDR2: MNHNY, SVGAGI (reference sequence). Trimming removed 2 bases at V and 1 base at J, with 8 bases between. The chain's CDR3 is CASSYPLMNTGELFF. The CDR3 DNA reads TGTGCCAGCAGTTACCCGCTCATGAACACCGGGGAGCTGTTTTTT.

The V call is TRBV7-3, the J call TRBJ2-3; no clear D. The CDR3 runs 14 residues. Germline lookup yields CDR1 SGHTA and CDR2 FQGTGA. V lost 1 base, J lost 1 base, and 6 bases lay in between. The CDR3 nucleotides read TGTGCCAGCAGCTTAATACACCGCACAGATACGCAGTATTTT. Translated: CASSLIHRTDTQYF.

The chain carries TRBV5-6 and TRBJ1-5; 8 bases are a match to TRBD1. The CDR3 sequence is 15 residues long. Germline assignment: CDR1 SGHDT and CDR2 YYEEEE. Trimming at V came to 3 bases and at J to 7 bases, leaving 9 bases not matched to a gene. The CDR3 DNA reads TGTGCCAGCAGCTCCCTGGACAGGGAGGAACAGCCCCAGCATTTT. It yields the protein CASSSLDREEQPQHF.

J is TRBJ1-6 and V is TRBV4-2, with D hard to call. The germline V and J ends were trimmed by 3 bases and 9 bases, with 18 bases remaining between them. Germline V CDR1 and CDR2: LGHNA, YNFKEQ. The CDR3 has 16 amino acids. The CDR3 DNA is TGTGCCAGCAGCCATTACGACCGGGATGGAGCTTCACCCCTCCACTTT. Protein product: CASSHYDRDGASPLHF.

This chain uses TRBV5-5 with TRBJ2-4, with 13 bases lining up with TRBD2. CDR1 SGHKS and CDR2 YYEKEE come from the germline V gene (reference sequence). The V segment lost 4 bases and the J segment 7 bases; nucleotides outside the gene matches: 5. The CDR3 spans 15 residues. This CDR3 is CASSPLTSGGNIQYF. In nucleotides, the CDR3 is TGTGCCAGCAGCCCGTTGACTAGCGGGGGGAACATTCAGTACTTC.

The chain couples TRBV7-9 to TRBJ1-3; a weak D match, TRBD1 (5 bases). The CDR3 extends over 19 amino acids. Looked up from germline, CDR1 is SEHNR and CDR2 is FQNEAQ (reference sequence). Trimming took 7 bases from V and 0 from J, leaving 25 bases between them. CDR3 sequence (DNA): TGTGCCAGCACCTCCCCTGACCTCGGGGCAGCCGTCTCTGGAAACACCATATATTTT. Its translation is CASTSPDLGAAVSGNTIYF.

By sample fraction, this clone is medium-sized. The rearrangement links TRBV6-5 to TRBJ1-5; 10 bases align to TRBD1. The CDR3 contains 15 residues. Germline-derived CDR1 and CDR2 are MNHEY and SVGAGI. With V trimmed by 5 bases and J by 6 bases, 7 bases remained unmatched. This CDR3 reads CASSHGTGDAQPQHF. CDR3 bases: TGTGCCAGCAGTCATGGGACAGGGGACGCTCAGCCCCAGCATTTT.

This sequence joins TRBV7-9 and TRBJ1-4, with D tentatively TRBD1 (5 bases). Trimming took off 8 bases at V and 0 bases at J, with 10 bases between the two ends. Germline V gene data show CDR1 as SEHNR and CDR2 as FQNEAQ (reference sequence). The CDR3 is 14 residues long. DNA of the CDR3: TGTGCCAGCTCGACAGTCGCAACTAATGAAAAACTGTTTTTT. Translated, it gives CASSTVATNEKLFF.

This rearrangement joins TRBV3-1 (or the pseudogene TRBV3-2) to TRBJ1-5; the D gene is possibly TRBD1 (6 bases). V lost 5 bases and J lost 6, with 11 bases in between. CDR3 length: 13 amino acids. Germline lookup yields CDR1 LGHDT and CDR2 YNNKEL (reference sequence). The CDR3 DNA reads as TGTGCCAGCAGCAGGGGACACTTTCAGCCCCAGCATTTT. This sequence encodes CASSRGHFQPQHF.

This rearrangement joins TRBV14 to TRBJ1-4; no clear D. This CDR3 spans 17 amino acids. V was clipped by 0 bases and J by 3 bases, with 14 bases between them. Per germline, CDR1 SGHDN and CDR2 FVKESK. The CDR3 loop reads CASSQERNILANEKLFF. The CDR3 DNA sequence: TGTGCCAGCAGCCAAGAGCGGAACATCTTGGCTAATGAAAAACTGTTTTTT.

The rearrangement links TRBV7-2 to TRBJ2-2; D is ambiguous. In germline, CDR1 is SGHTA, CDR2 FQGNSA. V was pared by 1 base and J by 1 base, with 7 bases between. There are 15 residues in the CDR3. In nucleotides, the CDR3 is TGTGCCAGCAGCTTAGGAGGTGGGAACACCGGGGAGCTGTTTTTT. Its protein is CASSLGGGNTGELFF.